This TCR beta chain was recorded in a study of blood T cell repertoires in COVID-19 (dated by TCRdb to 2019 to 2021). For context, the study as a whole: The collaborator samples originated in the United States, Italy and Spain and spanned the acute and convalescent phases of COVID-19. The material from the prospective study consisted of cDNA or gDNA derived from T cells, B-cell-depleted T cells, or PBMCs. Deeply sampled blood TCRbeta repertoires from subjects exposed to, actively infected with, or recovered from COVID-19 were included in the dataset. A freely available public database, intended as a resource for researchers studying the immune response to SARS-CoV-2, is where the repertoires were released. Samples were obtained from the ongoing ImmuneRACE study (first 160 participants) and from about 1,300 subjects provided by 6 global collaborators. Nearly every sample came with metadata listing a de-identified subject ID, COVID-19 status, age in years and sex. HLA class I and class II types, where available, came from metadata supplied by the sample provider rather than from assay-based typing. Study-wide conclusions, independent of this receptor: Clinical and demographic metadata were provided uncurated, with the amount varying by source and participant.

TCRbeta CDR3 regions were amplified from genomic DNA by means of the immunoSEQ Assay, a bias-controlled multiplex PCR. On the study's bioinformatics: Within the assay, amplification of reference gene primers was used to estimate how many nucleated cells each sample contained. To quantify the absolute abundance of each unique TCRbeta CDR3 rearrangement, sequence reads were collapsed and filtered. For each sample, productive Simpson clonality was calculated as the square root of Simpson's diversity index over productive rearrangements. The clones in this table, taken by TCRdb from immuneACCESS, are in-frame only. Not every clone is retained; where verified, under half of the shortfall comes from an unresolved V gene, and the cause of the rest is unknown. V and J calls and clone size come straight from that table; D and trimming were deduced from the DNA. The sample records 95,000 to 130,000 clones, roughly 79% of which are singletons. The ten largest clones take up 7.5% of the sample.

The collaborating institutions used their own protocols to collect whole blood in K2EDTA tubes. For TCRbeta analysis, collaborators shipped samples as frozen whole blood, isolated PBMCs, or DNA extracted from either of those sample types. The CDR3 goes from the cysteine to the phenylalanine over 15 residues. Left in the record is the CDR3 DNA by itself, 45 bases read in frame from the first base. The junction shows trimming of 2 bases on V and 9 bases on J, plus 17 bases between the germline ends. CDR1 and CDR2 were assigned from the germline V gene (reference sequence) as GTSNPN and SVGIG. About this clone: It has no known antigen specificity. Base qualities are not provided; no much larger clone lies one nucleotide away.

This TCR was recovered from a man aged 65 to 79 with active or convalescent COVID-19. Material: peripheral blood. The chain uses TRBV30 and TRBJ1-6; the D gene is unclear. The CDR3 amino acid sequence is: CAWSRGRGSTSPLHF. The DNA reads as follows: TGTGCCTGGAGTAGAGGTCGGGGTTCAACTTCACCCCTCCACTTT.